Presented here are 16 T cell receptor beta chains from one specimen sequenced in a study of CD8 T cells in ankylosing spondylitis. Study results and limitations: Apparently characteristic of ankylosing spondylitis blood was a TCR beta motif (roughly eight highly homologous variants).

No antigen has been assigned to these receptors. TCRdb re-analysed the 5' RACE reads in MiXCR, keeping a single row per CDR3 protein. The sample yields tens of thousands of distinct CDR3 sequences, just under 9% seen once. Material for sequencing was blood, either unsorted or a sorted T cell fraction (not recorded which). The receptors derive from a male donor with ankylosing spondylitis.

This clonotype appeared a few times. The CDR3 nucleotides are TGCAGTGCTAGAGGAACCCAGGGGGTGAACACTGAAGCTTTCTTT. Protein sequence: CSARGTQGVNTEAFF. The rearrangement uses TRBV20-1 and TRBJ1-1, with TRBD1 matching 7 bases. In germline, CDR1 is DFQATT, CDR2 SNEGSKA (reference sequence). The CDR3 spans 15 residues. V lost 1 base to trimming and J lost 0 bases; unmatched junction nucleotides: 5.

In its sample, this clonotype was seen a few times. This chain uses TRBV10-2 with TRBJ2-2; 13 nucleotides align to TRBD2. This CDR3 has 16 residues. Germline values: CDR1 WSHSY, CDR2 SAAADI. Trimming cost V 3 bases and J 8 bases; bases outside gene matches: 6. The CDR3 nucleotides read TGCGCCAGCAGTGAACTAGCGGGAGGGTTAGAGGGGGAGCTGTTTTTT. Protein: CASSELAGGLEGELFF.

This clonotype was counted ten times or more. The gene calls are TRBV20-1 and TRBJ2-7, with D hard to call. The V gene lost 0 bases and the J gene lost 4 bases, with 10 bases spanning the gap. The CDR3 consists of 13 residues. Per germline, CDR1 DFQATT and CDR2 SNEGSKA (reference sequence). Here the CDR3 DNA reads TGCAGTGCTAGAGAACCGACTCTATACGAGCAGTACGTC. The encoded protein is CSAREPTLYEQYV.

This chain uses TRBV11-3 with TRBJ2-1; D uncertain. Trimming removed 5 bases from V and 3 bases from J, with 14 bases in between. CDR1 is SGHNT, CDR2 YENEEA, per germline. The CDR3 spans 15 residues. DNA for the CDR3: TGTGCCAGCAGCCCCGGAACCCTACACTACAATGAGCAGTTCTTC. Encoded protein: CASSPGTLHYNEQFF.

The V gene is TRBV7-8, the J gene TRBJ1-2, with D perhaps matching TRBD1 (5 bases). This CDR3 contains 16 residues. The V end was cut by 1 base, the J end by 2 bases, with 14 bases between. Germline CDR1 SGHVS, CDR2 FQNEAQ. The CDR3 reads CASSLVLRDLNYGYTF. The CDR3 region has the DNA TGTGCCAGCAGCTTAGTCCTCCGGGACCTAAACTATGGCTACACCTTC.

This clonotype was seen many times. The CDR3 nucleotides are TGTGCCAGCAGCTTTCGGGGGACTAGCGGGAGCGACTCCTACAATGAGCAGTTCTTC. This sequence encodes CASSFRGTSGSDSYNEQFF. V and J are TRBV11-1 and TRBJ2-1; 14 bases line up with TRBD2. Looked up from germline, CDR1 is SGHAT and CDR2 is FQDESV (reference sequence). Trimming removed 3 bases from V and 0 bases from J; junction bases left unmatched: 7. The length of the CDR3 is 19 residues.

The sample holds a few counts of this clonotype. The V and J genes are TRBV11-2 and TRBJ2-5, with D perhaps matching TRBD2 (6 bases). The CDR3 contains 18 residues. The germline V gene encodes CDR1 SGHAT and CDR2 FQNNGV. V dropped 5 bases and J dropped 4 bases, with 26 bases sitting between them. For the CDR3, the DNA is TGTGCCAGCAGCCAAGGGTACAGTGGGCGGGAAGGGCCAGAGACCCAGTACTTC. This codes for CASSQGYSGREGPETQYF.

This clonotype was detected only a few times. The chain carries TRBV29-1 and TRBJ2-3, with 8 bases matching TRBD1. Germline V gene lookup returns CDR1 SQVTM and CDR2 ANQGSEA. The CDR3 totals 15 residues. V was pared by 6 bases and J by 6 bases, with 14 bases of the junction left unmatched. The CDR3 spells CSVAPGQGRSDTQYF. For the CDR3, the DNA is TGCAGCGTCGCACCCGGACAGGGTAGGTCGGATACGCAGTATTTT.

This clonotype was counted between two and nine times. The chain links TRBV4-1 to TRBJ2-7; TRBD1 aligns across 7 bases. The CDR3 runs 13 residues. CDR1 MGHRA and CDR2 YSYEKL come from the germline V gene. V gave up 3 bases and J gave up 5 bases; unmatched junction bases: 4. CDR3: CASSQSTGNEQYV. CDR3 DNA sequence: TGCGCCAGCAGCCAGTCGACAGGGAACGAGCAGTACGTC.

Written as DNA, the CDR3 is TGTGCCAGCAGCTTAATAGCGGGAGGCTACGAGCAGTACTTC. It is translated as CASSLIAGGYEQYF. V is TRBV7-9 and J is TRBJ2-7; 10 bases are a match to TRBD2. V shed 2 bases, J shed 3 bases, and the junction held 1 base outside the gene matches. CDR3 length equals 14 residues. The germline V gene has CDR1 SEHNR and CDR2 FQNEAQ (reference sequence).

This clonotype has more than one count but fewer than ten. The chain uses TRBV5-1 and TRBJ2-7, with 8 bases fitting TRBD1. This CDR3 is built from 16 residues. Per the germline V gene, CDR1 is SGHRS and CDR2 is YFSETQ. V lost 6 bases, J lost 1 base, and 12 bases stayed unmatched. CDR3 residues: CASTYRSDRVSYEQYF. CDR3 in DNA: TGCGCCAGCACCTATCGCTCGGACAGGGTTTCCTACGAGCAGTACTTC.

This clonotype was counted ten times or more. The chain is built from TRBV27 and TRBJ1-1; D call uncertain. Trimming took off 5 bases at V and 0 bases at J, with 10 bases between the two ends. Germline lookup yields CDR1 MNHEY and CDR2 SMNVEV (reference sequence). The CDR3 spans 14 residues. CDR3 amino acids: CASSLNLMNTEAFF. As DNA, the CDR3 is TGTGCCAGCAGTCTCAACTTGATGAACACTGAAGCTTTCTTT.

This rearrangement joins TRBV27 to TRBJ1-2; unclear D gene. Germline-derived CDR1 and CDR2 are MNHEY and SMNVEV (reference sequence). The CDR3 totals 15 residues. V dropped 5 bases and J dropped 2 bases, with 15 bases sitting between them. The CDR3 DNA follows: TGTGCCAGCAGTCCTGGCCCGGGTTCGAACTATGGCTACACCTTC. Its translation: CASSPGPGSNYGYTF.

In its sample, this clonotype was seen many times. This chain connects TRBV27 to TRBJ2-3, with 7 bases matching TRBD1. The trim removed 1 base at V and 10 bases at J, leaving 14 bases unmatched. Germline V lookup: CDR1 MNHEY, CDR2 SMNVEV (reference sequence). The CDR3 extends over 16 amino acids. The CDR3, as DNA: TGTGCCAGCAGTTTATTGGGGACAGTAGGGATAAAGGCGCAGTATTTT. Translating gives CASSLLGTVGIKAQYF.

This clonotype was counted many times. This chain links TRBV4-2 with TRBJ1-3; D not resolved. Germline V lookup: CDR1 LGHNA, CDR2 YNFKEQ. The length of the CDR3 is 13 residues. V was pared by 0 bases and J by 4 bases, with 4 bases between. This chain's CDR3 is CASSQDEGNTIYF. The CDR3 DNA follows: TGTGCCAGCAGCCAAGACGAAGGAAACACCATATATTTT.

This clonotype appeared a few times. This rearrangement joins TRBV20-1 to TRBJ2-4, with D possibly being TRBD1 (6 bases). Germline assignment: CDR1 DFQATT and CDR2 SNEGSKA (reference sequence). V was pared by 0 bases and J by 10 bases, with 16 bases between. CDR3 length equals 14 residues. The CDR3 bases are TGCAGTGCTAGAGACCGGGCAGGGGAAGGGATTCAGTACTTC. This sequence encodes CSARDRAGEGIQYF.